This T cell receptor beta chain was sequenced during a study of breast tumors, draining lymph nodes, adjacent tissues. Germline CDR1 SGHTA, CDR2 FQGNSA. CDR3 length equals 15 residues. Losses at the gene ends were 0 bases for V and 4 bases for J; bases not matched to a gene: 4. TCRdb re-called the multiplex PCR reads with MiXCR, one entry per CDR3 protein. The sample has 66,000 or so distinct CDR3 sequences, approximately 40% seen once. Study-wide results and caveats: Most tumor T cells seemingly derive from lymph node, then expand in tumor. Compared with basal-like, luminal-like tumors shared significantly more repertoire with nontumor tissue. Compared with lymph nodes, tumors were less diverse; compared with nontumor tissue, more. The lymph node origin of tumor T cells was framed as consistent with a hypothesis, not demonstrated.

This clonotype was observed many times. Its target is not known. The receptor was isolated from a female donor with breast cancer. Some clones in this sample may be carry-over from other donors' samples. The chain combines TRBV7-2 with TRBJ2-3, with 7 bases identical to TRBD2. Sequenced material: breast tumor tissue. The chain's CDR3 is CASSLAGGPSDTQYF. The CDR3 bases are TGTGCCAGCAGCTTAGCGGGAGGGCCCTCAGATACGCAGTATTTT.